This T cell receptor (beta chain) was sequenced for a study of response to subunit inactivated influenza vaccine. The study, taken as a whole, reports: Every seasonal influenza vaccination brings in few new T cells, the authors suggested.

The V gene's germline CDR1 is SEHNR and CDR2 FQNEAQ (reference sequence). The V and J ends lost 5 bases and 4 bases respectively, with 13 bases between them. CDR3 length: 14 amino acids. TCRdb re-called the RT-PCR reads with MiXCR, one entry per CDR3 protein. The table records over 650,000 distinct CDR3 sequences, less than 20% of them present only once. Regarding this clonotype: The antigen is undetermined.

This sequence originates from a man in his forties or fifties who received an inactivated influenza vaccine. Sequencing was performed on PBMCs from blood, taken 5 days after vaccination. The V call is TRBV7-9, the J call TRBJ2-3, with a tentative D call TRBD1 (6 bases). CDR3 nucleotides: TGTGCCAGCAGCCACAGGGATCTGGCAGATACGCAGTATTTT. Its protein product is CASSHRDLADTQYF.